This T cell receptor (beta chain) was identified in a study of blood T cell repertoires in COVID-19. Study overall: Sample material is recorded as cDNA or gDNA derived from T cells, B-cell-depleted T cells, or PBMCs.

The CDR3 runs to 16 residues. Germline assignment: CDR1 SGHKS and CDR2 YYEKEE (reference sequence). The V and J ends lost 1 base and 4 bases, in that order; junction bases with no gene match: 10. Assay used: immunoSEQ multiplex PCR; TCRdb lists only in-frame clones, some missing. This table has around 170,000 clones, around 80% appearing once. The sequence derives from an elderly woman with COVID-19, enrolled during active disease. Sequences were obtained from peripheral blood. V and J are TRBV5-5 and TRBJ1-2; 7 bases fit TRBD1. CDR3 bases: TGTGCCAGCAGCTTGAATCCGGGACAGACCCCCTATGGCTACACCTTC. This translates into CASSLNPGQTPYGYTF.